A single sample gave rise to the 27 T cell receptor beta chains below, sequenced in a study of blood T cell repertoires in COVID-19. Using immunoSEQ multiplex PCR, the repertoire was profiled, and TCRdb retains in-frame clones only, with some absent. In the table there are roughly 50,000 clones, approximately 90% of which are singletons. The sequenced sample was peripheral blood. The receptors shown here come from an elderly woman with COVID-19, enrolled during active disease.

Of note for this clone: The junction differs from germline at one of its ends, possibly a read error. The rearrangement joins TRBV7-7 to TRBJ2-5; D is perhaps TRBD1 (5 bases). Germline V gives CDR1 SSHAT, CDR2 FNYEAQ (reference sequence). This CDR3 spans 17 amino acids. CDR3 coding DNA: TGTGCTAGCAGCTTAGTTCGACGGACACCCGGTATGGAGACCCAGTACTTC. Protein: CASSLVRRTPGMETQYF. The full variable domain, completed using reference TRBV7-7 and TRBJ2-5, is GAGVSQSPRYKVTKRGQDVTLRCDPISSHATLYWYQQALGQGPEFLTYFNYEAQPDKSGLPSDRFSAERPEGSISTLTIQRTEQRDSAMYRCASSLVRRTPGMETQYFGPGTRLLVL.

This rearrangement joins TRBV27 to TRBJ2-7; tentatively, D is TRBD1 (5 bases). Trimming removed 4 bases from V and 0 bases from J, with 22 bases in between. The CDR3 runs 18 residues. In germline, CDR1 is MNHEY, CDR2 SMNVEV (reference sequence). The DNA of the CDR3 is TGTGCCAGCAGTTCGCGATCGCGAGTTTTGACAGACTCCTACGAGCAGTACTTC. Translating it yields CASSSRSRVLTDSYEQYF.

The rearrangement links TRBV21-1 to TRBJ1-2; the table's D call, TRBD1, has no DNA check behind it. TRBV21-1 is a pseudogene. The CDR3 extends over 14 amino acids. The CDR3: CATVQGAENYGYTF. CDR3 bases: TGTGCCACCGTCCAGGGGGCAGAGAACTATGGCTACACCTTC.

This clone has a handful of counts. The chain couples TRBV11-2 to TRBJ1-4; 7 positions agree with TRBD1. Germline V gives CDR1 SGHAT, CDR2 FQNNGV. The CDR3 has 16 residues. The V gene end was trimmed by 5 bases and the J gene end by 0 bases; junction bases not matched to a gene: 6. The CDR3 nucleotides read TGTGCCAGCAGCCGCGGGCAGGGGGCAACTAATGAAAAACTGTTTTTT. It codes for CASSRGQGATNEKLFF. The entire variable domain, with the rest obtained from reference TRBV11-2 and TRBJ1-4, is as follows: EAGVAQSPRYKIIEKRQSVAFWCNPISGHATLYWYQQILGQGPKLLIQFQNNGVVDDSQLPKDRFSAERLKGVDSTLKIQPAKLEDSAVYLCASSRGQGATNEKLFFGSGTQLSVL.

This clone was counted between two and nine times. This chain's CDR3 is CASSTIRQGAVTEAFF. CDR3 nucleotides: TGTGCCAGCAGCACAATACGACAGGGAGCTGTCACTGAAGCTTTCTTT. The V call is TRBV27, the J call TRBJ1-1; 7 bases are a match to TRBD1. Trimming cost V 6 bases and J 4 bases; bases outside gene matches: 14. CDR3 length equals 16 residues. In germline, CDR1 is MNHEY, CDR2 SMNVEV (reference sequence).

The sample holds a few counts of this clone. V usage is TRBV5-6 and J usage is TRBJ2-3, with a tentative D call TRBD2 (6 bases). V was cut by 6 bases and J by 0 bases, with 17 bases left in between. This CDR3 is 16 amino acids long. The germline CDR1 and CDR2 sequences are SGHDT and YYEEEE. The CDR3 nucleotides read TGTGCCAGCAACCGGAGGGTAGCGGCTAGCACAGATACGCAGTATTTT. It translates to CASNRRVAASTDTQYF.

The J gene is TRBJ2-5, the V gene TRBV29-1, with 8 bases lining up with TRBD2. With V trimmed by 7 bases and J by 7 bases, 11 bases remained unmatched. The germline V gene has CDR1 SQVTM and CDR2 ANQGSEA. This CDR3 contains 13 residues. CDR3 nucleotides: TGCAGCGGTTCCGGGAGGGGACGTGGGACCCAGTACTTC. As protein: CSGSGRGRGTQYF.

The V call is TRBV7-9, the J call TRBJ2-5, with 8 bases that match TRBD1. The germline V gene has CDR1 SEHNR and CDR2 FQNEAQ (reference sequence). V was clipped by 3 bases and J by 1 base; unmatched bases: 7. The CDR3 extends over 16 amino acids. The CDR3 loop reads CASSLVGRGRQETQYF. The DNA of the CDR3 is TGTGCCAGCAGCTTGGTCGGCAGGGGGCGCCAAGAGACCCAGTACTTC.

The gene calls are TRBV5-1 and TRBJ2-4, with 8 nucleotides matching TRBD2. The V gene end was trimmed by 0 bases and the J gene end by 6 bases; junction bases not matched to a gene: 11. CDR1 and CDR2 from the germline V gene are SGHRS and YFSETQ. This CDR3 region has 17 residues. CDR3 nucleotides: TGCGCCAGCAGCTTGGCCTCGGCTAGCGGGCCCGGAAACATTCAGTACTTC. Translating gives CASSLASASGPGNIQYF.

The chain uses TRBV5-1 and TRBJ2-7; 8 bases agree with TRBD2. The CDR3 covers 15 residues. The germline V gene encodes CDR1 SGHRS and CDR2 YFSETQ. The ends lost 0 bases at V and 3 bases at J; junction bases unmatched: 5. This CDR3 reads CASSLVGGDLYEQYF. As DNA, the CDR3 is TGCGCCAGCAGCTTGGTCGGGGGGGACCTCTACGAGCAGTACTTC.

CDR3 region: CASSIGRTVGNTIYF. The CDR3, as DNA: TGTGCCAGTAGTATCGGAAGGACAGTTGGAAACACCATATATTTT. V and J are TRBV19 and TRBJ1-3, with D possibly TRBD1 on 6 matching bases. Trimming removed 3 bases at V and 3 bases at J, with 12 bases between. This CDR3 is 15 amino acids long. The germline CDR1 and CDR2 sequences are LNHDA and SQIVND (reference sequence).

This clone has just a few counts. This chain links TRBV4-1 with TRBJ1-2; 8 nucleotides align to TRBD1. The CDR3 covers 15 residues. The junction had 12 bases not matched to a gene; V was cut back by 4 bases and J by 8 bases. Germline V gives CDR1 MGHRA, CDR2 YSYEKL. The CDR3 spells CASSLSGGGLGGYTF. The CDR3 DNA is TGCGCCAGCAGCCTTTCAGGGGGCGGCCTCGGAGGCTACACCTTC.

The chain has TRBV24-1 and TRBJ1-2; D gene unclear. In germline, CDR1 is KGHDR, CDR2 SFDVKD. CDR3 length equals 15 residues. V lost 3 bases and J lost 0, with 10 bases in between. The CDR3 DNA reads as TGTGCCACCAGTGATGGGAGGCCTCCTAACTATGGCTACACCTTC. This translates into CATSDGRPPNYGYTF.

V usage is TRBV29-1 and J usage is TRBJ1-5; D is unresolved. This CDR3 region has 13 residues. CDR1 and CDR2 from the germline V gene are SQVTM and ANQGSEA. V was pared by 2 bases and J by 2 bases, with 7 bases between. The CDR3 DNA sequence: TGCAGCGTTGAAACAGATCGCAATCAGCCCCAGCATTTT. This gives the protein CSVETDRNQPQHF.

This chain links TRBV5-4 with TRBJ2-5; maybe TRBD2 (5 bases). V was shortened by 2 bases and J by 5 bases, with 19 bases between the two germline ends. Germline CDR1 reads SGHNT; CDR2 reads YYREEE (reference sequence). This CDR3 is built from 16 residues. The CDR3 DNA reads TGTGCCAGCAGCTTTCCTGGCCCCGTCCGCGGGGAGACCCAGTACTTC. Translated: CASSFPGPVRGETQYF. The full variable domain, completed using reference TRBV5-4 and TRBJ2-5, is ETGVTQSPTHLIKTRGQQVTLRCSSQSGHNTVSWYQQALGQGPQFIFQYYREEENGRGNFPPRFSGLQFPNYSSELNVNALELDDSALYLCASSFPGPVRGETQYFGPGTRLLVL.

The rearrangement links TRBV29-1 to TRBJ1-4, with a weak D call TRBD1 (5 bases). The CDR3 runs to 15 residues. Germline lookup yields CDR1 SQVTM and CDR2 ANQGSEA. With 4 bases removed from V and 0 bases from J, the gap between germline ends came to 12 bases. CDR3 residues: CSVAKGFTTNEKLFF. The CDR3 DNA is TGCAGCGTTGCAAAGGGGTTCACAACTAATGAAAAACTGTTTTTT.

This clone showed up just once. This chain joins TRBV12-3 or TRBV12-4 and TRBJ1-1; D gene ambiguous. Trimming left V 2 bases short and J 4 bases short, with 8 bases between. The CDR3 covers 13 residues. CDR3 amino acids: CASSLMRGTEAFF. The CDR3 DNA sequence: TGTGCCAGCAGTTTAATGCGGGGCACTGAAGCTTTCTTT.

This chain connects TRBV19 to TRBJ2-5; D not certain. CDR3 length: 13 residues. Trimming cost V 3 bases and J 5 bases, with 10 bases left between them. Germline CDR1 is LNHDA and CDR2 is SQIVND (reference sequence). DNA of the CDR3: TGTGCCAGTAGTATCCGGTCCTTCGAGACCCAGTACTTC. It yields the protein CASSIRSFETQYF.

The CDR3 DNA is TGTGCCAGTAGTATAGACAGGGGAATGGATGAAGCTTTCTTT. This encodes CASSIDRGMDEAFF. The chain links TRBV19 to TRBJ1-1, with D possibly TRBD1 on 6 matching bases. Germline V gene sequence: CDR1 LNHDA, CDR2 SQIVND (reference sequence). This CDR3 contains 14 residues. V was clipped by 0 bases and J by 7 bases, with 12 bases between them.

The CDR3 here is CASSRGTKETQYF. The CDR3, as DNA: TGTGCCAGCAGCCGGGGGACAAAAGAGACCCAGTACTTC. The V gene is TRBV3-1 (or the pseudogene TRBV3-2), the J gene TRBJ2-5, with TRBD1 as a possible D gene (6 bases). Deletions cut 4 bases from V and 3 bases from J, with 9 bases between. Germline V CDR1 and CDR2: LGHDT, YNNKEL (reference sequence). The CDR3 contains 13 residues.

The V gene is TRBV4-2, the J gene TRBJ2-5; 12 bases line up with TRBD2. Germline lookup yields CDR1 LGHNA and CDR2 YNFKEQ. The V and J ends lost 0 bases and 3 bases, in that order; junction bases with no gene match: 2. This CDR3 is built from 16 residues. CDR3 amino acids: CASSQDRTSGKETQYF. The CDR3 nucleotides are TGTGCCAGCAGCCAAGATCGGACTAGCGGGAAAGAGACCCAGTACTTC.

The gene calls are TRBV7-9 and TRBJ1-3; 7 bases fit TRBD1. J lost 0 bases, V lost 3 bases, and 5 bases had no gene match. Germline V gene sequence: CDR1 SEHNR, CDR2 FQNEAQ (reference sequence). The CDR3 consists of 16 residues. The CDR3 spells CASSFPTGPSGNTIYF. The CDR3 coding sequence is TGTGCCAGCAGCTTCCCGACAGGGCCCTCTGGAAACACCATATATTTT.

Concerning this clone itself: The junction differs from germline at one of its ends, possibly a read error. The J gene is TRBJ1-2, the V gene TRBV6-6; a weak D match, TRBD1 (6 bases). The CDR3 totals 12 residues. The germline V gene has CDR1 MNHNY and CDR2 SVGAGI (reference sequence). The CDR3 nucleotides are TGTGCCACCGAAACAGGGTCCTATGTCTACACCTTC. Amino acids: CATETGSYVYTF.

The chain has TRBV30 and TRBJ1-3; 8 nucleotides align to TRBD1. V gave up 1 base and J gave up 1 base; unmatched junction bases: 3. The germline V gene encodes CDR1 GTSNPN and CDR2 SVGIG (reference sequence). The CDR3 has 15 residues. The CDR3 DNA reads TGTGCCTGGAGTGCAGGGGGCTGGTCTGGAAACACCATATATTTT. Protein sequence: CAWSAGGWSGNTIYF.

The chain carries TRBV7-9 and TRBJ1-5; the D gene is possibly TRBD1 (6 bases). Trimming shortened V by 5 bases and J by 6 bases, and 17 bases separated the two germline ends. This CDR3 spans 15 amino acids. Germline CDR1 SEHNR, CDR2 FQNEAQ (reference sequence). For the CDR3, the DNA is TGTGCCAGCAGCGGATCCGGGACATTCCGTCAGCCCCAGCATTTT. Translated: CASSGSGTFRQPQHF.

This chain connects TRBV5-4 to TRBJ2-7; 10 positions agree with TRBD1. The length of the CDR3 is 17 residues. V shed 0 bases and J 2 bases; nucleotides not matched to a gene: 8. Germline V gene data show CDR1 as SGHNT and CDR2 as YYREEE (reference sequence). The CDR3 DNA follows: TGTGCCAGCAGCTTGGGGAGACAGGGGGCGCTTCCCTACGAGCAGTACTTC. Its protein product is CASSLGRQGALPYEQYF.

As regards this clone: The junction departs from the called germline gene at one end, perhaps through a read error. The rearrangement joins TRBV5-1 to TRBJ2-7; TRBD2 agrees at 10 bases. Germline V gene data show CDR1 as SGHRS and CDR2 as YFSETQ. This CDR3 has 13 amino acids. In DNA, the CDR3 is TGCGCCAGCAGCCTTTGGACTAGCGGCGAGGAGCACTTC. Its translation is CASSLWTSGEEHF.